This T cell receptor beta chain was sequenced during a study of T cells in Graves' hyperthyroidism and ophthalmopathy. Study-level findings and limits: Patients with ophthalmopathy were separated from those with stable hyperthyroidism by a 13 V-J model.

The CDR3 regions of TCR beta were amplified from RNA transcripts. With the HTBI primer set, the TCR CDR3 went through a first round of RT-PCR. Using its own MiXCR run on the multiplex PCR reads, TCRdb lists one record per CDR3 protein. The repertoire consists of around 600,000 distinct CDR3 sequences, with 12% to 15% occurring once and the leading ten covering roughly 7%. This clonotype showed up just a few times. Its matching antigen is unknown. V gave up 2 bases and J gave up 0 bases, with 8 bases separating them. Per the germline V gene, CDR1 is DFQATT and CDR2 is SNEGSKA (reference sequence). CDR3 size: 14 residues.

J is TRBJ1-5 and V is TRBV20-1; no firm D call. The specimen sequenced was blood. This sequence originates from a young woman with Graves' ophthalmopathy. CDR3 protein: CSARPIDSNQPQHF. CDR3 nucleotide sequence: TGCAGTGCTAGACCTATCGATAGCAATCAGCCCCAGCATTTT.